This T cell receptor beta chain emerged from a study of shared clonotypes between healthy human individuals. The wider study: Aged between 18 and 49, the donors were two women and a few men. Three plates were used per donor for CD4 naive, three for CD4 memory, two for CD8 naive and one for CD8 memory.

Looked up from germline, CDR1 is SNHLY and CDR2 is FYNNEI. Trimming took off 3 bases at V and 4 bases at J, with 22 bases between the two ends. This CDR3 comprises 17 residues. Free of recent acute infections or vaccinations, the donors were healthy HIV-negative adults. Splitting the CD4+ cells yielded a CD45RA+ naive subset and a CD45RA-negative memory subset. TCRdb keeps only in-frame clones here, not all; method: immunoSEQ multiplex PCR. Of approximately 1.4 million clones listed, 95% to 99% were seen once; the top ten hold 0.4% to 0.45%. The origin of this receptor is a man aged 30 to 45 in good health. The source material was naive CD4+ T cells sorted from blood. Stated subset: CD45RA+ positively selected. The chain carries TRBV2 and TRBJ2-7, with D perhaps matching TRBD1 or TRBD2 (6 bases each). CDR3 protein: CASSDLILRDKTYEQYF. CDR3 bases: TGTGCCAGCAGTGATTTAATCTTGCGGGACAAGACTTACGAGCAGTACTTC. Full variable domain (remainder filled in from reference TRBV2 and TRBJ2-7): EPEVTQTPSHQVTQMGQEVILRCVPISNHLYFYWYRQILGQKVEFLVSFYNNEISEKSEIFDDQFSVERPDGSNFTLKIRSTKLEDSAMYFCASSDLILRDKTYEQYFGPGTRLTVT.